This paragraph covers one T cell receptor (beta chain) sequence. The protocol was immunoSEQ multiplex PCR, while the TCRdb copy is restricted to in-frame clones and leaves out a portion. The sample lists about 210,000 clones; about 80% were seen once. This record comes from a study of blood T cell repertoires in COVID-19. At the level of the study: T cells, B-cell-depleted T cells, or PBMCs provided the cDNA or gDNA that served as material.

What was sequenced was peripheral blood. The clonotype was recovered from a woman at least 80 years old with COVID-19, enrolled during active disease.

The CDR3 protein is CASSPGEEQYF. As DNA, the CDR3 is TGTGCCAGCAGCCCCGGGGAAGAGCAGTACTTC. This rearrangement joins TRBV6-5 to TRBJ2-7; tentatively, D is TRBD2 (5 bases). V was trimmed by 6 bases and J by 7 bases, leaving 10 bases between them. This CDR3 comprises 11 residues. Germline CDR1 is MNHEY and CDR2 is SVGAGI.